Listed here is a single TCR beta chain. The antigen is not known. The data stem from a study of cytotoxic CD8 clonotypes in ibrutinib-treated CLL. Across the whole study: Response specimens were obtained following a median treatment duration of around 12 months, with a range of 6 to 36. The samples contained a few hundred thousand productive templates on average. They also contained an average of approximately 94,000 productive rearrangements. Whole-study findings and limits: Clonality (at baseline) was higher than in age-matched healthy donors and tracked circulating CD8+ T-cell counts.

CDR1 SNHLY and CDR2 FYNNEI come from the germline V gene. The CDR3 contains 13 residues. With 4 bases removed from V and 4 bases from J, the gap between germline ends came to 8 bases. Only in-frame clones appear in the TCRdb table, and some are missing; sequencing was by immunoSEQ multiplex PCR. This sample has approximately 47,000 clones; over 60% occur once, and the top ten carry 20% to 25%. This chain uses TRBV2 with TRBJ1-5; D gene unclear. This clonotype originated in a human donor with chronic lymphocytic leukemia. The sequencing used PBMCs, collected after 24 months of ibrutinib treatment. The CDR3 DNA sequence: TGTGCCAGCAGTGTAGGGCCAAATCAGCCCCAGCATTTT. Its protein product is CASSVGPNQPQHF.